These T cell receptor beta chains were read from a single sample in a study of blood T cell repertoires in COVID-19. TCRdb keeps only in-frame clones here, not all; method: immunoSEQ multiplex PCR. The sample lists 380,000 or so clones, approximately 87% occurring once. Sequencing used PBMCs or T cells enriched from blood (not recorded which). These receptors came from a young man who had recovered from COVID-19. The CDR3 runs from the conserved cysteine through the conserved F or W. The D gene is left open where the match is weak. For some rows the clone size is stated as once, few or many, or as a class when expanded; others skip it.

.	.	TRBV10-3	TRBJ1-2	TGTGCCATCAGTGAAGGAGCGGGCTATGGCTACACCTTC	CAISEGAGYGYTF
.	.	TRBV28	TRBJ2-3	TGTGCCAGCATACCGGGAGGCACAGATACGCAGTATTTT	CASIPGGTDTQYF
.	.	TRBV29-1	TRBJ1-2	TGCAGCGTTGAAGCAGGGGACTATGGCTACACCTTC	CSVEAGDYGYTF
.	.	TRBV18	TRBJ2-5	TGTGCCAGCTCACCTAGTACCTTCCAAGAGACCCAGTACTTC	CASSPSTFQETQYF
.	.	TRBV9	TRBJ1-1	TGTGCCAGCACTCGGGCGGGGGAGATGAACACTGAAGCTTTCTTT	CASTRAGEMNTEAFF
TRBD1	.	TRBV10-3	TRBJ2-3	TGTGCCATCAGGAGGGACAGGGTGGCAGATACGCAGTATTTT	CAIRRDRVADTQYF
TRBD1	many	TRBV5-1	TRBJ2-2	TGCGCCAGCAGCTCGACAGGGACCACCGGGGAGCTGTTTTTT	CASSSTGTTGELFF
.	.	TRBV2	TRBJ1-5	TGTGCCAGCAGACAGGAGGGAATTGGGAATCAGCCCCAGCATTTT	CASRQEGIGNQPQHF
.	.	TRBV18	TRBJ1-5	TGTGCCAGCTCACCCTCAGACAGGCCTAGCAATCAGCCCCAGCATTTT	CASSPSDRPSNQPQHF
TRBD1	.	TRBV30	TRBJ2-7	TGTGCCTGGAGTGTTGACAGGGGTCACGAGCAGTACTTC	CAWSVDRGHEQYF
.	few	TRBV6-5	TRBJ1-6	TGTGCCAGCAGCCCCCGGACACAGGGAAGTTCACCCCTCCACTTT	CASSPRTQGSSPLHF
TRBD1	.	TRBV12-3/TRBV12-4	TRBJ1-1	TGTGCCAGCAGCCCCAGACAGGGTGGAGCTTTCTTT	CASSPRQGGAFF
TRBD1	.	TRBV10-3	TRBJ1-5	TGTGCCATCAGTGGGGGACAGAGCAATCAGCCCCAGCATTTT	CAISGGQSNQPQHF
.	once	TRBV6-5	TRBJ1-1	TGTGCCAGCAGCTACAACTCCCCTGAAGCTTTCTTT	CASSYNSPEAFF
TRBD2	.	TRBV4-1	TRBJ2-2	TGCGCCAGCAGCCAAGAAGGGACTAGCGGGGGCACCGGGGAGCTGTTTTTT	CASSQEGTSGGTGELFF
.	.	TRBV6-5	TRBJ2-7	TGTGCCAGCAGTTCAGCGGAGGGGTACGAGCAGTACTTC	CASSSAEGYEQYF
TRBD1	.	TRBV6-6	TRBJ2-1	TGTGCCAGCAGTGCCAAAGGACAGGGGGCGCATAATGAGCAGTTCTTC	CASSAKGQGAHNEQFF
.	.	TRBV30	TRBJ1-6	TGTGCCTGGAGTGTACGGGCAGGGCAAGCCCTCCACTTT	CAWSVRAGQALHF
TRBD1	.	TRBV20-1	TRBJ1-3	TGCAGTGCTAGTCCCTACGACAGGGAGGCAGGAAACACCATATATTTT	CSASPYDREAGNTIYF
TRBD1	.	TRBV10-3	TRBJ1-6	TGTGCCATCAGGACAGGGGGCGTTTCGTCTCAAAGCAATTCACCCCTCCACTTT	CAIRTGGVSSQSNSPLHF
.	.	TRBV6-5	TRBJ1-5	TGTGCCAGCAGTAATTACAAGGAGGATCAGCCCCAGCATTTT	CASSNYKEDQPQHF
.	.	TRBV15	TRBJ1-3	TGTGCCACCAGCAGGGACTTTAGCTCTGGAAACACCATATATTTT	CATSRDFSSGNTIYF
.	.	TRBV7-2	TRBJ2-2	TGTGCCAGCAGCCCTAGGAGTACCGGGGAGCTGTTTTTT	CASSPRSTGELFF
.	.	TRBV5-1	TRBJ2-6	TGCGCCAGCAAGGGGGACGCGGTAGGAACTGGGGCCAACGTCCTGACTTTC	CASKGDAVGTGANVLTF
.	.	TRBV6-5	TRBJ2-7	TGTGCCAACGCACTGGGGGACACCTACGAGCAGTACTTC	CANALGDTYEQYF
TRBD1	.	TRBV28	TRBJ1-5	TGTGCCAGCAGTTTATGGGGGACAGTTGATCAGCCCCAGCATTTT	CASSLWGTVDQPQHF
.	.	TRBV9	TRBJ2-3	TGTGCCAGCAGCGTAGGTGCGGGGGCGAACACAGATACGCAGTATTTT	CASSVGAGANTDTQYF
.	.	TRBV30	TRBJ2-7	TGTGCCTGGAGTGTACGGGGCAGGGGTCGGGACGAGCAGTACTTC	CAWSVRGRGRDEQYF
TRBD1	.	TRBV25-1	TRBJ2-1	TGTGCCAGCAGCCTCGCCCGGACAGGGAACCAGTTCTTC	CASSLARTGNQFF
.	.	TRBV6-5	TRBJ1-2	TGTGCCACCAAGAGCTATGGCTACACCTTC	CATKSYGYTF
.	.	TRBV19	TRBJ1-1	TGTGCCAGTATGGTGACAGTGAACACTGAAGCTTTCTTT	CASMVTVNTEAFF
TRBD2	.	TRBV5-4	TRBJ2-3	TGTGCCAGCAGCTCACTTTCTGGCGGGGGGGCCACAGATACGCAGTATTTT	CASSSLSGGGATDTQYF
.	.	TRBV2	TRBJ1-3	TGTGCCAGCACGTGGAGCTCTGGAAACACCATATATTTT	CASTWSSGNTIYF
TRBD1	once	TRBV18	TRBJ1-5	TGTGCCAGCTCACTGGGACAGGGGGGCAATCAGCCCCAGCATTTT	CASSLGQGGNQPQHF
.	.	TRBV20-1	TRBJ2-1	TGCAGTGCTAGTAGCCAGGGGAGTTCGACTAATGAGCAGTTCTTC	CSASSQGSSTNEQFF
TRBD1	.	TRBV6-5	TRBJ2-7	TGTGCCAGCAGACATTGGACAGGGAACTCCTACGAGCAGTACTTC	CASRHWTGNSYEQYF
.	.	TRBV4-1	TRBJ1-3	TGCGCCAGCAGCCAAGACGGAGGTTCTGGAAACACCATATATTTT	CASSQDGGSGNTIYF
.	few	TRBV4-3	TRBJ1-1	TGCGCCAGCAGCCAAGATTTGGGAATACAGGGGAACACTGAAGCTTTCTTT	CASSQDLGIQGNTEAFF
.	.	TRBV1	TRBJ1-1	TGCACCAGCAGCCAAAGACTAACAGGGGGCGAGATGAACACTGAAGCTTTCTTT	CTSSQRLTGGEMNTEAFF
.	.	TRBV7-8	TRBJ1-5	TGTGCCAGCAGCTCCCAGGTGAGGGGCAATCAGCCCCAGCATTTT	CASSSQVRGNQPQHF
.	.	TRBV5-4	TRBJ2-1	TGTGCCAGCCTTAGGGACTCCGACGGCAATGAGCAGTTCTTC	CASLRDSDGNEQFF
.	.	TRBV4-1	TRBJ1-3	TGCGCCAGCAGCCAAGAACAAACCTGGGGAAACACCATATATTTT	CASSQEQTWGNTIYF
.	.	TRBV24-1	TRBJ1-5	TGTGCCACCTACTCACGGACCGGTACGGGGTATAGCAATCAGCCCCAGCATTTT	CATYSRTGTGYSNQPQHF
TRBD2	.	TRBV10-1	TRBJ2-7	TGCGCCAGCAGTCTCAGGGAGGGGAAGTACTACGAGCAGTACTTC	CASSLREGKYYEQYF